The clone carrying this TCR beta chain was recorded a few times. In germline, CDR1 is SGHVS, CDR2 FNYEAQ. V dropped 1 base and J dropped 7; count of bases not matched to a gene: 3. The CDR3 runs 15 residues. Each CDR3 protein is one row after TCRdb ran MiXCR on the RT-PCR reads. Found here are hundreds of thousands of distinct CDR3 sequences, 13% to 15% of them singletons; the top ten hold about 3.9%. J is TRBJ2-1 and V is TRBV7-6, with 11 positions matching TRBD2. This TCR was recovered from a female donor in good health, serving as a healthy control. Source material: memory CD4+ T cells from blood. Here the CDR3 reads CASSLVSSGRNEQFF. The DNA for the CDR3 is TGTGCCAGCAGCTTAGTGTCTAGCGGGAGGAATGAGCAGTTCTTC.